This T cell receptor (beta chain) was obtained from a study of blood T cell repertoires in COVID-19. Study background: From the United States, Italy and Spain came samples of acute and convalescent COVID-19. Sample material is recorded as cDNA or gDNA derived from T cells, B-cell-depleted T cells, or PBMCs.

Original processing notes: Amplification with reference gene primers provided the estimates of nucleated cell counts. Produced via immunoSEQ multiplex PCR; TCRdb's table is partial and in-frame only. Clone size and the V and J calls come from that table; the DNA yielded D and trimming. The sample records approximately 250,000 clones, over 75% being singletons. Only one count was recorded for this clone. With V trimmed by 5 bases and J by 2 bases, 8 bases remained unmatched. This CDR3 is built from 15 residues. CDR1 is MNHEY and CDR2 is SVGAGI in the germline V gene. The TCR sequence derives from a human donor in a cohort sampled during active COVID-19. The sample consisted of peripheral blood. The chain links TRBV6-5 to TRBJ2-7, with 8 bases identical to TRBD1. CDR3 coding DNA: TGTGCCAGCAGTCCAGACAGGGGCCGGGCCTACGAGCAGTACTTC. Its translation is CASSPDRGRAYEQYF.